The 6 T cell receptor beta chains below all came from one sample that was sequenced in a study of radiotherapy plus CTLA-4 blockade in lung cancer. The repertoire was sequenced with immunoSEQ multiplex PCR; TCRdb's copy has only in-frame clones and lacks some. Here the sample spans nearly 110,000 clones, over 75% being singletons. The material was peripheral blood, obtained from a patient treated with radiotherapy plus ipilimumab. The receptors were gathered from a human donor with non-small cell lung cancer that progressed on radiotherapy plus ipilimumab. Some clones in this sample may be carry-over from other donors' samples.

This chain joins TRBV9 and TRBJ1-6; TRBD1 might be the D (5 bases). V lost 3 bases to trimming and J lost 4 bases, with 17 bases between them. CDR1 is SGDLS, CDR2 YYNGEE, per germline. The CDR3 totals 17 residues. This CDR3 reads CASSARQLGRYNSPLHF. CDR3 nucleotides: TGTGCCAGCAGCGCCCGACAGTTAGGTCGGTATAATTCACCCCTCCACTTT.

The chain combines TRBV5-1 with TRBJ2-4, with D maybe TRBD2 (5 bases). Germline V gene lookup returns CDR1 SGHRS and CDR2 YFSETQ. The CDR3 spans 14 residues. Trimming pared 4 bases from V and 8 bases from J, leaving 16 bases between. As DNA, the CDR3 is TGCGCCAGCAGCGACCTGACCGGGGATGACATTCAGTACTTC. This encodes CASSDLTGDDIQYF. The full variable domain, rest sourced from reference TRBV5-1 and TRBJ2-4, is KAGVTQTPRYLIKTRGQQVTLSCSPISGHRSVSWYQQTPGQGLQFLFEYFSETQRNKGNFPGRFSGRQFSNSRSEMNVSTLELGDSALYLCASSDLTGDDIQYFGAGTRLSVL.

This sequence joins TRBV11-2 and TRBJ1-2; TRBD1 matches 8 bases. The CDR3 is 18 amino acids. Germline-derived CDR1 and CDR2 are SGHAT and FQNNGV. With 3 bases clipped from V and 2 bases from J, the junction kept 14 bases outside the gene matches. The CDR3 DNA reads TGTGCCAGCAGCTTGTCCAGGGGGCGTTTCGGTTCGAACTATGGCTACACCTTC. Translation gives CASSLSRGRFGSNYGYTF.

The rearrangement links TRBV7-2 to TRBJ2-5; TRBD2 matches 14 bases. The germline CDR1 and CDR2 sequences are SGHTA and FQGNSA. The trim removed 5 bases at V and 5 bases at J, leaving 7 bases unmatched. The CDR3 is 16 amino acids. CDR3 DNA sequence: TGTGCCAGCAGCCACCAGGGACTAGCGGGGGAGGAGACCCAGTACTTC. It specifies CASSHQGLAGEETQYF.

The J gene is TRBJ2-1, the V gene TRBV2; tentatively, D is TRBD1 (5 bases). This CDR3 has 13 amino acids. V lost 4 bases and J 3 bases, leaving 7 bases between the germline ends. Germline V lookup: CDR1 SNHLY, CDR2 FYNNEI. CDR3 protein: CASSGQNYNEQFF. In DNA, the CDR3 is TGTGCCAGCAGTGGACAGAACTACAATGAGCAGTTCTTC.

The rearrangement links TRBV2 to TRBJ1-1; D is unresolved. The CDR3 runs 13 residues. Germline V lookup: CDR1 SNHLY, CDR2 FYNNEI. V lost 4 bases and J lost 3, with 9 bases in between. CDR3 nucleotide sequence: TGTGCCAGCAGTGCGGGGTTGGACACTGAAGCTTTCTTT. This gives the protein CASSAGLDTEAFF.